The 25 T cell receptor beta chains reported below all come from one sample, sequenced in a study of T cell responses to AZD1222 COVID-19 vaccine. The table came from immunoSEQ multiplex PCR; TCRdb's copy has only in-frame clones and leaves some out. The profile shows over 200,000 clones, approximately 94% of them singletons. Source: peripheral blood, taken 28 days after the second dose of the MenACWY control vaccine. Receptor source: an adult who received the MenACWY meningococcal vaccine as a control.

CDR3 in DNA: TGTGCCAGCAGCCCCGGGACATCCACAGATACGCAGTATTTT. It encodes CASSPGTSTDTQYF. V usage is TRBV7-8 and J usage is TRBJ2-3; tentative D call: TRBD1 (6 bases). This CDR3 region has 14 residues. Germline assignment: CDR1 SGHVS and CDR2 FQNEAQ. V lost 5 bases, J lost 2 bases, and 11 bases lay in between. The full variable domain, rest sourced from reference TRBV7-8 and TRBJ2-3, is GAGVSQSPRYKVAKRGQDVALRCDPISGHVSLFWYQQALGQGPEFLTYFQNEAQLDKSGLPSDRFFAERPEGSVSTLKIQRTQQEDSAVYLCASSPGTSTDTQYFGPGTRLTVL.

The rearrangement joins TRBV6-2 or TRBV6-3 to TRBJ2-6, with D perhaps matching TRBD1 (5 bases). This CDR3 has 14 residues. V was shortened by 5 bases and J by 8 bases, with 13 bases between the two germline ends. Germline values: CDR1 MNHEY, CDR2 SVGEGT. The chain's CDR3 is CASSTLDSSNVLTF. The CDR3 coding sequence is TGTGCCAGCAGTACCCTTGACAGCTCCAACGTCCTGACTTTC.

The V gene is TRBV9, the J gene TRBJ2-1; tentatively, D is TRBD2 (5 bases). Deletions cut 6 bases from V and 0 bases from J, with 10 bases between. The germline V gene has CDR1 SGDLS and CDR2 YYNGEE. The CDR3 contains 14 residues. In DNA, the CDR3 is TGTGCCAGCACCCGAGCGGACTCCTACAATGAGCAGTTCTTC. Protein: CASTRADSYNEQFF. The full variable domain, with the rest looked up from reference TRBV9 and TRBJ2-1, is DSGVTQTPKHLITATGQRVTLRCSPRSGDLSVYWYQQSLDQGLQFLIQYYNGEERAKGNILERFSAQQFPDLHSELNLSSLELGDSALYFCASTRADSYNEQFFGPGTRLTVL.

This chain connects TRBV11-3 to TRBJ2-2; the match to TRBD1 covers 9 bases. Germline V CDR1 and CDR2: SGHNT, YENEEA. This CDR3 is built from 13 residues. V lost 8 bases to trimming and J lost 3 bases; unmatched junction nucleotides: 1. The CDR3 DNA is TGTGCCAGCGGGGACAGGGACACCGGGGAGCTGTTTTTT. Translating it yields CASGDRDTGELFF.

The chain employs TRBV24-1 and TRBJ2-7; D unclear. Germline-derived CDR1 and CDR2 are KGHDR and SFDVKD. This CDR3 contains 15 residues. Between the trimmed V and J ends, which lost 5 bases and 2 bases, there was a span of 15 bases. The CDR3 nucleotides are TGTGCCACCAGTGTCGGTGGTGCCCCAACCTACGAGCAGTACTTC. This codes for CATSVGGAPTYEQYF.

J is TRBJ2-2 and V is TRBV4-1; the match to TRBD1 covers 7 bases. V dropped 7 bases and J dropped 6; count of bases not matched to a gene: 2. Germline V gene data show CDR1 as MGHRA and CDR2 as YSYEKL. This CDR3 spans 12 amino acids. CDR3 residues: CASKGGPGELFF. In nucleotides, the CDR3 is TGCGCCAGCAAAGGGGGCCCCGGGGAGCTGTTTTTT.

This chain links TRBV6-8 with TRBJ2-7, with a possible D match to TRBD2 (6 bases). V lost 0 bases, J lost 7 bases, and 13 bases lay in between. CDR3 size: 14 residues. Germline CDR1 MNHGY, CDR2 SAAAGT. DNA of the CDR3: TGTGCCAGCAGTTACTCCGGAGGGCCGGGGGAGCAGTACTTC. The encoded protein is CASSYSGGPGEQYF.

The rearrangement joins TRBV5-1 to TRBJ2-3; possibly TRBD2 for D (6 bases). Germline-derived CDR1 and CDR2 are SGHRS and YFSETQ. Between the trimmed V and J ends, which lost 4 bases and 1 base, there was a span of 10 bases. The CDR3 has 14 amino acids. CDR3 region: CASSVREGTDTQYF. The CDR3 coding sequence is TGCGCCAGCAGCGTTAGGGAGGGCACAGATACGCAGTATTTT.

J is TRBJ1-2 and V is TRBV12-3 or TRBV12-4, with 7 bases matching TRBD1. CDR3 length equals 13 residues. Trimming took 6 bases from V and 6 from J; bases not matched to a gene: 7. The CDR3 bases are TGTGCCAGCAGCCTTGTAGGGGGCGATGGCTACACCTTC. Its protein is CASSLVGGDGYTF.

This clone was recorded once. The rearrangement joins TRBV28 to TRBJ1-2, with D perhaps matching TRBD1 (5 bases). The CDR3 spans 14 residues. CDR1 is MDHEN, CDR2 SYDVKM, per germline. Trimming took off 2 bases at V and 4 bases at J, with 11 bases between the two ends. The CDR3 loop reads CASSLGGRGYGYTF. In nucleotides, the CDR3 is TGTGCCAGCAGTTTAGGGGGTAGAGGCTATGGCTACACCTTC.

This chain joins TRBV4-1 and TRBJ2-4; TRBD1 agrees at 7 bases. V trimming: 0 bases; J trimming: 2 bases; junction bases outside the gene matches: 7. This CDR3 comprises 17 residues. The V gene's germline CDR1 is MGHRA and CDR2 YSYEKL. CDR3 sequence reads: CASSQDRDRFSKNIQYF. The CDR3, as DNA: TGCGCCAGCAGCCAAGACCGGGACAGATTCTCCAAAAACATTCAGTACTTC.

CDR3 bases: TGTGCCAGCAGCCTCGATTTGGGTTTCTCCTACGAGCAGTACTTC. The encoded protein is CASSLDLGFSYEQYF. V gene TRBV7-6 combines with J gene TRBJ2-7; D unresolved. This CDR3 region has 15 residues. Trimming cost V 5 bases and J 0 bases, with 14 bases left between them. CDR1 is SGHVS, CDR2 FNYEAQ, per germline.

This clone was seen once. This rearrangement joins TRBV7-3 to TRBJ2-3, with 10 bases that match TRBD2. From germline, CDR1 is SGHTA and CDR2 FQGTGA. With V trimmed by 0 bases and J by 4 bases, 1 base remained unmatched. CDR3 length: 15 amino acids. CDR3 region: CASSLTAGGPDTQYF. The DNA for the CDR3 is TGTGCCAGCAGCTTAACAGCGGGAGGGCCAGATACGCAGTATTTT.

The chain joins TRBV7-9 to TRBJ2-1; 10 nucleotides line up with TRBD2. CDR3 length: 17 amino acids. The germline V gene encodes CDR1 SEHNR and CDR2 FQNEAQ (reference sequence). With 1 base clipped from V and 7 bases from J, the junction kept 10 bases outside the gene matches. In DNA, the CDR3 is TGTGCCAGCAGCTTAGTGATAAGCGGGGGGGCCCCGAATGAGCAGTTCTTC. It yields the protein CASSLVISGGAPNEQFF. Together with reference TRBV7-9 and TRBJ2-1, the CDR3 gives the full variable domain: DTGVSQNPRHKITKRGQNVTFRCDPISEHNRLYWYRQTLGQGPEFLTYFQNEAQLEKSRLLSDRFSAERPKGSFSTLEIQRTEQGDSAMYLCASSLVISGGAPNEQFFGPGTRLTVL.

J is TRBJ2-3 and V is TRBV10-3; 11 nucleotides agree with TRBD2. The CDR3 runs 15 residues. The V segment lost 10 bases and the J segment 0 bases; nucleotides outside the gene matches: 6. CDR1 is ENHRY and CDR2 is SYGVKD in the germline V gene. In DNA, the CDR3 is TGTGCCACTGCTAGCGGGGGGACAAGCACAGATACGCAGTATTTT. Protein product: CATASGGTSTDTQYF.

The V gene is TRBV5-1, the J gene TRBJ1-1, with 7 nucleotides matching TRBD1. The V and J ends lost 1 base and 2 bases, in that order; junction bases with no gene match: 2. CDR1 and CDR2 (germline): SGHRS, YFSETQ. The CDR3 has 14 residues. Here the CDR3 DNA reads TGCGCCAGCAGCTTGCCAGGGGGAAACACTGAAGCTTTCTTT. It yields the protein CASSLPGGNTEAFF.

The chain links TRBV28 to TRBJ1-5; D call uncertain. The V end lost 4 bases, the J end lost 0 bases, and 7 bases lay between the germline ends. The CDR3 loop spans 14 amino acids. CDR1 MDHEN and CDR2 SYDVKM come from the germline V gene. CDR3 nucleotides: TGTGCCAGCAGTTCCTGGGTTAGCAATCAGCCCCAGCATTTT. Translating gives CASSSWVSNQPQHF.

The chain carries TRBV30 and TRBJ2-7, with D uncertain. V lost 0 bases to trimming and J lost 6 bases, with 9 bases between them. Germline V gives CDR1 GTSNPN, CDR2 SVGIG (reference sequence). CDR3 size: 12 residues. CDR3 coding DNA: TGTGCCTGGAGTGTACTCTCCACCGAGCAGTACTTC. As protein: CAWSVLSTEQYF.

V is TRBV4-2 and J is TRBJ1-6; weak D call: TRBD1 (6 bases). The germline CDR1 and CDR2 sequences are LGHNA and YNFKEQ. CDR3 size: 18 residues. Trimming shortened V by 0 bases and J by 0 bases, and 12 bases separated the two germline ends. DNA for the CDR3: TGTGCCAGCAGCCAAGACATTATGGACAGCTCCTATAATTCACCCCTCCACTTT. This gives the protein CASSQDIMDSSYNSPLHF.

The CDR3 nucleotides are TGTGCCAGCAGCCAAGAGGGGGGGAGCGGGCTCAACACCGGGGAGCTGTTTTTT. It translates to CASSQEGGSGLNTGELFF. The chain recombines TRBV4-2 with TRBJ2-2, with TRBD2 matching over 7 bases. Germline lookup yields CDR1 LGHNA and CDR2 YNFKEQ. The CDR3 is made up of 18 amino acids. V trimming: 0 bases; J trimming: 2 bases; junction bases outside the gene matches: 9.

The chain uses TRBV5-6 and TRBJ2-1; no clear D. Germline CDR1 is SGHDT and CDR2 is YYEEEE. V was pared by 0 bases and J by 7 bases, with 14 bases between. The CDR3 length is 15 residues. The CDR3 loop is CASSLGPSNPNEQFF. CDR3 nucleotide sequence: TGTGCCAGCAGCTTGGGGCCCTCGAACCCTAATGAGCAGTTCTTC.

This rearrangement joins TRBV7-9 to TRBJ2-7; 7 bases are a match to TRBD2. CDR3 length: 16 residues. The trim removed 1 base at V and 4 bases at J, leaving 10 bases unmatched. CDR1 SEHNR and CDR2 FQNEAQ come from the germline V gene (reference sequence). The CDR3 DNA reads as TGTGCCAGCAGCTTAGATTTGGGCGGGAGCAGGTACGAGCAGTACTTC. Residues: CASSLDLGGSRYEQYF.

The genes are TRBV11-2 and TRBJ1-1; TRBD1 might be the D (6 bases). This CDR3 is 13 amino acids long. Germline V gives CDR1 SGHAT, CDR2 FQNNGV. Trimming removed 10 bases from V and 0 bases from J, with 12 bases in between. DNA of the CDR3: TGTGCCACAAAGACAGGAGTGAACACTGAAGCTTTCTTT. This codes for CATKTGVNTEAFF.

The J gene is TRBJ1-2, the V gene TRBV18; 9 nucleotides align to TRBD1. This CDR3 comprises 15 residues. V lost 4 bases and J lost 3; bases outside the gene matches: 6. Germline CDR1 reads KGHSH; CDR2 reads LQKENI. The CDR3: CASSLSTGGDYGYTF. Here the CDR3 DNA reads TGTGCCAGCTCACTCTCGACAGGGGGGGACTATGGCTACACCTTC.

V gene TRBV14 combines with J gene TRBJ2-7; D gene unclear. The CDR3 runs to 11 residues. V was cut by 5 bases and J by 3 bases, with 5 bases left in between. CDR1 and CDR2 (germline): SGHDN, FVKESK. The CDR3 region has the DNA TGTGCCAGCAGCTATGGCTACGAGCAGTACTTC. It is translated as CASSYGYEQYF.